The 10 T cell receptor beta chains given below trace back to one sample, sequenced in a study of cytomegalovirus exposure and HLA in healthy donors. PCR was performed using 60 Vbeta and 13 Jbeta primers. Produced via immunoSEQ multiplex PCR; TCRdb's table is partial and in-frame only. Its table records some 200,000 clones. Sequenced input: PBMCs. The source of these receptors is a woman younger than 30 in good health and CMV-seropositive.

This chain joins TRBV30 and TRBJ2-5; tentatively, D is TRBD1 (7 bases). V was trimmed by 3 bases and J by 5 bases, leaving 19 bases between them. Germline CDR1 is GTSNPN and CDR2 is SVGIG (reference sequence). There are 15 residues in the CDR3. The CDR3 nucleotides are TGTGCCTGGAGCGACAAGGGGGCGGGATTGGAGACCCAGTACTTC. Residues: CAWSDKGAGLETQYF.

The genes are TRBV5-1 and TRBJ2-5, with D possibly TRBD1 on 6 matching bases. The J call is in doubt because the DNA end fits TRBJ2-7 better. The CDR3 has 13 amino acids. Germline CDR1 reads SGHRS; CDR2 reads YFSETQ. The CDR3 reads CASGRDTNYEQYF. The CDR3 DNA reads TGCGCCAGCGGCCGGGACACCAACTACGAGCAGTACTTC.

The chain recombines TRBV4-1 with TRBJ2-3; D unclear. CDR3 length: 13 residues. In germline, CDR1 is MGHRA, CDR2 YSYEKL. Trimming removed 6 bases at V and 1 base at J, with 8 bases between. The CDR3 is CASSHTGTDTQYF. DNA of the CDR3: TGCGCCAGCAGTCACACAGGCACAGATACGCAGTATTTT.

The chain has TRBV18 and TRBJ1-1; no definite D call. This CDR3 contains 13 residues. V lost 2 bases, J lost 1 base, and 5 bases lay in between. Germline V lookup: CDR1 KGHSH, CDR2 LQKENI. CDR3 coding DNA: TGTGCCAGCTCACCAAGAGCGAACACTGAAGCTTTCTTT. The encoded protein is CASSPRANTEAFF.

The chain joins TRBV11-3 to TRBJ1-2, with TRBD1 matching 9 bases. Trimming at V came to 6 bases and at J to 1 base, leaving 3 bases not matched to a gene. This CDR3 region has 14 residues. Germline CDR1 SGHNT, CDR2 YENEEA. CDR3 sequence: CASRGTGSNYGYTF. The CDR3 DNA sequence: TGTGCCAGCAGGGGGACAGGGAGTAACTATGGCTACACCTTC. The whole variable domain, filled in from reference TRBV11-3 and TRBJ1-2, reads EAGVVQSPRYKIIEKKQPVAFWCNPISGHNTLYWYLQNLGQGPELLIRYENEEAVDDSQLPKDRFSAERLKGVDSTLKIQPAELGDSAVYLCASRGTGSNYGYTFGSGTRLTVV.

The chain recombines TRBV14 with TRBJ2-7, with TRBD2 as a possible D gene (7 bases). Per the germline V gene, CDR1 is SGHDN and CDR2 is FVKESK. This CDR3 is built from 16 residues. V was cut by 4 bases and J by 3 bases, with 19 bases left in between. CDR3 nucleotide sequence: TGTGCCAGCAGCCGGCTAGGCGGGGGCCTACTCTACGAGCAGTACTTC. Its protein product is CASSRLGGGLLYEQYF.

The chain has TRBV6-4 and TRBJ2-1, with 7 bases lining up with TRBD1. This CDR3 is built from 12 residues. CDR1 and CDR2 from the germline V gene are MRHNA and SNTAGT. The junction had 4 bases not matched to a gene; V was cut back by 6 bases and J by 8 bases. CDR3 DNA: TGTGCCAGCAGCGTTACAGGGGATGAGCAGTTCTTC. Protein: CASSVTGDEQFF.

This chain connects TRBV10-1 to TRBJ2-7, with D tentatively TRBD2 (6 bases). The V end lost 4 bases, the J end lost 2 bases, and 24 bases lay between the germline ends. Germline values: CDR1 WNHNN, CDR2 SYGVQD (reference sequence). CDR3 length equals 18 residues. The CDR3 sequence: CASSARPFIGAGTYEQYF. Written as DNA, the CDR3 is TGCGCCAGCAGTGCCCGACCTTTTATTGGGGCGGGAACCTACGAGCAGTACTTC.

The chain carries TRBV4-2 and TRBJ1-1; D unresolved. The V end lost 1 base, the J end lost 7 bases, and 13 bases lay between the germline ends. CDR3 length: 14 amino acids. CDR1 is LGHNA and CDR2 is YNFKEQ in the germline V gene. The CDR3 DNA reads TGTGCCAGCAGCCAAGCCGGAGGGAGGGATGAAGCTTTCTTT. Translated, it gives CASSQAGGRDEAFF.

J is TRBJ2-2 and V is TRBV7-3; TRBD2 is a possible D gene (5 bases). Germline CDR1 and CDR2: SGHTA and FQGTGA. V lost 5 bases to trimming and J lost 4 bases, with 11 bases between them. CDR3 length: 14 amino acids. CDR3 bases: TGTGCCAGCAGCCCGCGGGCTGGCACCGGGGAGCTGTTTTTT. It specifies CASSPRAGTGELFF. The variable domain in full, completed from reference TRBV7-3 and TRBJ2-2, reads GAGVSQTPSNKVTEKGKYVELRCDPISGHTALYWYRQSLGQGPEFLIYFQGTGAADDSGLPNDRFFAVRPEGSVSTLKIQRTERGDSAVYLCASSPRAGTGELFFGEGSRLTVL.